Listed below are T cell receptor beta chains from one sample, sequenced in a study of cytomegalovirus exposure and HLA in healthy donors. Only in-frame clones appear in the TCRdb table, and some are missing; sequencing was by immunoSEQ multiplex PCR. This table holds 150,000 to 200,000 clones, around 63% found once. Sequencing was carried out using PBMCs. These receptors originate from a woman aged 18-30 years in good health and CMV-seropositive. CDR3s include the opening cysteine and the closing phenylalanine or tryptophan. A D gene is named only where the DNA matches it firmly. Only part of the rows carry a size: once, few, many, or a class if the clone is expanded.

D,J,size,V,CDR3,DNA
-,TRBJ1-5,once,TRBV30,CAWSEQGRNNQPQHF,TGTGCCTGGAGTGAACAGGGTCGGAATAATCAGCCCCAGCATTTT
-,TRBJ1-1,once,TRBV11-2,CASSLSYTEAFF,TGTGCCAGCAGCTTATCATACACTGAAGCTTTCTTT
-,TRBJ1-1,-,TRBV6-5,CASSYSRYEAFF,TGTGCCAGCAGTTACAGCCGATACGAAGCTTTCTTT
-,TRBJ2-5,once,TRBV6-5,CASSYGLAALGETQYF,TGTGCCAGCAGTTACGGTTTAGCGGCCCTTGGGGAGACCCAGTACTTC
TRBD1,TRBJ2-7,once,TRBV30,CAWTDPGTGSLVQYF,TGTGCCTGGACAGACCCCGGGACAGGCTCCCTGGTGCAGTACTTC
-,TRBJ2-1,-,TRBV5-1,CASSLGRGNNEQFF,TGCGCCAGCAGCTTGGGTCGGGGGAACAATGAGCAGTTCTTC
-,TRBJ2-1,few,TRBV2,CASSEALGGGHSYNEQFF,TGTGCCAGCAGTGAAGCGCTAGGGGGGGGACACTCCTACAATGAGCAGTTCTTC
-,TRBJ2-4,-,TRBV7-2,CASSIDMNIQYF,TGTGCCAGCAGCATAGACATGAACATTCAGTACTTC
-,TRBJ2-3,-,TRBV12-5,CASGLIYLSTDTQYF,TGTGCTAGTGGTTTGATCTACCTTAGCACAGATACGCAGTATTTT
TRBD1,TRBJ1-2,once,TRBV6-6,CASSRGQGFGYTF,TGTGCCAGCAGCCGGGGACAGGGTTTTGGCTACACCTTC
-,TRBJ2-3,few,TRBV5-1,CASSLGAASTDTQYF,TGCGCCAGCAGCTTGGGAGCGGCGAGCACAGATACGCAGTATTTT
-,TRBJ1-2,once,TRBV7-2,CASSLDRVHGYTF,TGTGCCAGCAGCTTAGACAGGGTTCATGGCTACACCTTC
TRBD1,TRBJ1-4,-,TRBV27,CASSPRQGREKLFF,TGTGCCAGCAGTCCCCGACAGGGGAGGGAAAAACTGTTTTTT
TRBD1,TRBJ2-2,-,TRBV30,CAWSTTRQGMNTGELFF,TGTGCCTGGAGTACAACTCGACAGGGAATGAACACCGGGGAGCTGTTTTTT
-,TRBJ2-3,-,TRBV18,CASSPRPSSSSTDTQYF,TGTGCCAGCTCACCACGCCCTAGCTCGTCTAGCACAGATACGCAGTATTTT
-,TRBJ1-2,-,TRBV7-2,CASSQANYGYTF,TGTGCCAGCAGTCAGGCTAACTATGGCTACACCTTC
-,TRBJ2-7,few,TRBV5-1,CASSFWGEFAEQYF,TGCGCCAGCAGCTTTTGGGGGGAATTTGCCGAGCAGTACTTC
-,TRBJ2-5,-,TRBV29-1,CSAMSGEAQYF,TGCAGCGCTATGAGTGGCGAGGCCCAGTACTTC
TRBD1,TRBJ1-1,-,TRBV2,CASIQDRGRTEAFF,TGTGCCAGCATTCAGGACAGGGGGCGAACTGAAGCTTTCTTT
-,TRBJ1-1,-,TRBV2,CATLQGRETEAFF,TGTGCCACCTTACAGGGAAGGGAAACTGAAGCTTTCTTT
TRBD2,TRBJ2-3,-,TRBV4-2,CASSLTSGGTDTQYF,TGTGCCAGCAGCCTGACTAGCGGGGGCACAGATACGCAGTATTTT
-,TRBJ2-5,-,TRBV11-2,CASSLVRGQETQYF,TGTGCCAGCAGCTTAGTACGCGGTCAAGAGACCCAGTACTTC